The rows below give T cell receptor beta chains drawn from one sample of a study of tumor-infiltrating lymphocytes in primary liver carcinoma. One entry per CDR3 protein results from TCRdb running MiXCR on the multiplex PCR reads. This sample has about 190,000 distinct CDR3 sequences, with around four fifths found just once. The sequencing input was tumor tissue from primary liver carcinoma. These receptors came from a man aged 35 to 55 with primary liver carcinoma and hepatitis B virus infection. The CDR3 runs from the conserved cysteine through the conserved F or W. Each record gives: D gene, J gene, V gene, clone size, CDR3 DNA, CDR3 protein. D genes are given only for firm matches. Where a row states a size, it is once, few, many or the class of an expanded clone; other rows omit it.

D gene: TRBD1; J gene: TRBJ1-4; V gene: TRBV5-1; clone size: -; CDR3 DNA: TGCCCCAGCAGCTTGGATCCGGGACAGGCTGAAAAACTGTTTTTT; CDR3 protein: CPSSLDPGQAEKLFF
D gene: -; J gene: TRBJ2-2; V gene: TRBV29-1; clone size: -; CDR3 DNA: TGCAGTGTTGCCGGTTCGGGCAGCGGGGAGCTGTTTTTT; CDR3 protein: CSVAGSGSGELFF
D gene: -; J gene: TRBJ2-3; V gene: TRBV6-6; clone size: -; CDR3 DNA: TGTACCAGCAGGAAAGGGTTTAGCACAGATACGCAGTATTTT; CDR3 protein: CTSRKGFSTDTQYF
D gene: -; J gene: TRBJ1-1; V gene: TRBV5-6; clone size: -; CDR3 DNA: TGTGCCAGCAGCTCGTACGCAGTAAACACTGTAGCTTTCTTT; CDR3 protein: CASSSYAVNTVAFF
D gene: TRBD1; J gene: TRBJ1-1; V gene: TRBV6-1; clone size: -; CDR3 DNA: TGTGCCAACAGACGCATTCGGACAGGGACGAACACTGGAGCTTTCTTT; CDR3 protein: CANRRIRTGTNTGAFF
D gene: -; J gene: TRBJ2-1; V gene: TRBV4-2; clone size: -; CDR3 DNA: TGTGCCAGCGGCCACGCCGGGGGACAAGGGAACAATGAACAGTTCTTC; CDR3 protein: CASGHAGGQGNNEQFF
D gene: -; J gene: TRBJ2-2; V gene: TRBV5-1; clone size: -; CDR3 DNA: TGCGCCAGCAGGTTTCGCCCGGGACATGGCACCGGGGAGCTGTTTTTT; CDR3 protein: CASRFRPGHGTGELFF
D gene: -; J gene: TRBJ2-6; V gene: TRBV7-9; clone size: -; CDR3 DNA: TGTGCCAGCCAGGGTAATTCGCCTGGGACAAACGTCCTGACTTTC; CDR3 protein: CASQGNSPGTNVLTF
D gene: -; J gene: TRBJ1-5; V gene: TRBV7-9; clone size: -; CDR3 DNA: TGTGCCAGCAGCTTCTGGACTAGCGGGAGCCCAGATACGCAGCATTTT; CDR3 protein: CASSFWTSGSPDTQHF
D gene: -; J gene: TRBJ1-1; V gene: TRBV5-4; clone size: -; CDR3 DNA: TGTGCCAGCAGAATAGAGTTGAACACTGACGCTTTCTTT; CDR3 protein: CASRIELNTDAFF
D gene: TRBD2; J gene: TRBJ2-2; V gene: TRBV29-1; clone size: -; CDR3 DNA: TGCAGCGTTGTGACTAGCGCGGCGAACACTGGGGAGATGTTTTTT; CDR3 protein: CSVVTSAANTGEMFF
D gene: -; J gene: TRBJ1-2; V gene: TRBV4-3; clone size: -; CDR3 DNA: TGCGCCATCAGCCAAGATGGCAACTATGGCTACACCTTC; CDR3 protein: CAISQDGNYGYTF
D gene: -; J gene: TRBJ1-5; V gene: TRBV4-1; clone size: -; CDR3 DNA: TGCGCCTGCAGCCCCCTTGAGAGGGTTGGCAATCAGCCCCACCATTTT; CDR3 protein: CACSPLERVGNQPHHF
D gene: -; J gene: TRBJ2-5; V gene: TRBV29-1; clone size: -; CDR3 DNA: TGCAGCGTTCGGACTTGCAGGAGTTGTGCAGAGACCCAGTACTTC; CDR3 protein: CSVRTCRSCAETQYF
D gene: -; J gene: TRBJ2-7; V gene: TRBV7-9; clone size: -; CDR3 DNA: TGTGCCAGCAGCTCTAGCGCCATCTCCTACGAGCAGTACTTC; CDR3 protein: CASSSSAISYEQYF
D gene: TRBD1; J gene: TRBJ1-1; V gene: TRBV7-9; clone size: -; CDR3 DNA: TGTGCCAGCCAGATTCGGGACAGGGTAACTGAAGCCTTCTTT; CDR3 protein: CASQIRDRVTEAFF
D gene: -; J gene: TRBJ2-3; V gene: TRBV6-2/TRBV6-3; clone size: -; CDR3 DNA: TGTACCAGCAGTTACTCGAGGGTCCCCAATCAGCCCCAGTATTTT; CDR3 protein: CTSSYSRVPNQPQYF
D gene: TRBD2; J gene: TRBJ2-7; V gene: TRBV28; clone size: -; CDR3 DNA: TGTGCCATCCTACGAGCGGGAGTGTCCTACAAGCAGTACTTC; CDR3 protein: CAILRAGVSYKQYF
D gene: -; J gene: TRBJ1-2; V gene: TRBV14; clone size: once; CDR3 DNA: TGTGCCAGGAGCCAAGCAAGGACACAGTGCGCTGGCAACACCTTC; CDR3 protein: CARSQARTQCAGNTF
D gene: TRBD2; J gene: TRBJ2-5; V gene: TRBV29-1; clone size: once; CDR3 DNA: TGCAGCGTTCGGACTAGCGGGAGTTGGGCAGATACCCAGCTCTTC; CDR3 protein: CSVRTSGSWADTQLF
D gene: -; J gene: TRBJ1-4; V gene: TRBV6-1; clone size: -; CDR3 DNA: TGTGCCAGCACCGCCGGCCTGGGCTCTCTACGTGAAAAACTGTTTTTT; CDR3 protein: CASTAGLGSLREKLFF
D gene: -; J gene: TRBJ1-2; V gene: TRBV6-2/TRBV6-3; clone size: once; CDR3 DNA: TGTGCCTGCAGCCCAACAGACTATGGCTACACCTTC; CDR3 protein: CACSPTDYGYTF
D gene: -; J gene: TRBJ1-5; V gene: TRBV6-6; clone size: -; CDR3 DNA: TGTGCCAGCAGTTACGAGGCAGGGGATCAGCCCAAGTATTTT; CDR3 protein: CASSYEAGDQPKYF
D gene: TRBD1; J gene: TRBJ2-1; V gene: TRBV4-1; clone size: -; CDR3 DNA: TGCGCCATCAGCGAGGGACAGAAGTTCTTC; CDR3 protein: CAISEGQKFF
D gene: -; J gene: TRBJ1-1; V gene: TRBV5-6; clone size: many; CDR3 DNA: TGTGCCAGCAGCTTGGTTGGCGGCACAGGGAGAAACACTGAAGCTTTCTTT; CDR3 protein: CASSLVGGTGRNTEAFF
D gene: -; J gene: TRBJ1-1; V gene: TRBV7-2; clone size: -; CDR3 DNA: TGTGCCAGCAGCGTACGGCGTGAAGCTTTCTTT; CDR3 protein: CASSVRREAFF
D gene: -; J gene: TRBJ2-7; V gene: TRBV11-2; clone size: -; CDR3 DNA: TGTGCCAACACAAGATGGGTTGAGCAGTACTTC; CDR3 protein: CANTRWVEQYF
D gene: TRBD1; J gene: TRBJ1-1; V gene: TRBV29-1; clone size: -; CDR3 DNA: TGCAACGCGGACAGGGGGCGAGGAACTGAAGTTTTCTTT; CDR3 protein: CNADRGRGTEVFF
D gene: -; J gene: TRBJ2-5; V gene: TRBV29-1; clone size: -; CDR3 DNA: TGCAGCCTTTGGGGGGAGCGAGAGACCCAGTACTTC; CDR3 protein: CSLWGERETQYF
D gene: TRBD1; J gene: TRBJ2-3; V gene: TRBV6-1; clone size: -; CDR3 DNA: TGTGCCATCAAGCCCAGGACAGGTACGCAGTATTTT; CDR3 protein: CAIKPRTGTQYF
D gene: TRBD2; J gene: TRBJ2-6; V gene: TRBV6-1; clone size: once; CDR3 DNA: TGTGCCAGCACGGGGGGGATGTGGGCCAACGTCCTGACTTTC; CDR3 protein: CASTGGMWANVLTF
D gene: TRBD1; J gene: TRBJ2-5; V gene: TRBV29-1; clone size: once; CDR3 DNA: TGCAGCGTGTGGGGGACAGTGGAGACCCAATACTTC; CDR3 protein: CSVWGTVETQYF
D gene: -; J gene: TRBJ1-3; V gene: TRBV29-1; clone size: many; CDR3 DNA: TGCAGCGTTGATACGGGCTCTTCGGGTGGAAACACCATATATTTT; CDR3 protein: CSVDTGSSGGNTIYF
D gene: TRBD2; J gene: TRBJ2-1; V gene: TRBV15; clone size: -; CDR3 DNA: TGTGCCACCAGCAGAGAGAGCCCGGGTAGTGGGAGGGACAATGAGCAGTTCTTC; CDR3 protein: CATSRESPGSGRDNEQFF
D gene: TRBD2; J gene: TRBJ2-1; V gene: TRBV14; clone size: -; CDR3 DNA: TGTGTCTGCAGAGCCGTAGCGGGATGGGTAAACAATGAGCAGTTCTTC; CDR3 protein: CVCRAVAGWVNNEQFF
D gene: TRBD2; J gene: TRBJ2-3; V gene: TRBV10-3; clone size: -; CDR3 DNA: TGTGCCATCAGTGGACCCGGGACTAGTGGGAGGGTAGACACAGATATGCAGTATTTT; CDR3 protein: CAISGPGTSGRVDTDMQYF
D gene: -; J gene: TRBJ1-3; V gene: TRBV6-1; clone size: -; CDR3 DNA: TGTGCCAGCAGTGAAAGGCAGGGAATCACCATATATTTT; CDR3 protein: CASSERQGITIYF
D gene: -; J gene: TRBJ2-4; V gene: TRBV29-1; clone size: -; CDR3 DNA: TGCAGCGTTGAAGATGCCAGGACGGCCAAAAACATTAAGTACTTC; CDR3 protein: CSVEDARTAKNIKYF
D gene: TRBD1; J gene: TRBJ1-6; V gene: TRBV12-3/TRBV12-4; clone size: -; CDR3 DNA: TGTGGCAGCAGTCTCGGGACAGGGTGGTCACCCCTCCACTTT; CDR3 protein: CGSSLGTGWSPLHF
D gene: -; J gene: TRBJ1-6; V gene: TRBV4-1; clone size: once; CDR3 DNA: TGCGCAAGGAGCCAAGTTAGCACAGGGAATTCACCCCTCCACTTT; CDR3 protein: CARSQVSTGNSPLHF
D gene: TRBD1; J gene: TRBJ2-5; V gene: TRBV29-1; clone size: -; CDR3 DNA: TGTAGCGTTGAAGCGGACAGGGAGCGAGCAGAGACCCAGTATTTC; CDR3 protein: CSVEADRERAETQYF
D gene: -; J gene: TRBJ1-2; V gene: TRBV12-3/TRBV12-4; clone size: -; CDR3 DNA: TGTGCCAGCAGTCTCGGACGGGGGATTGGCTATGGCTACACCTTC; CDR3 protein: CASSLGRGIGYGYTF
D gene: TRBD2; J gene: TRBJ2-3; V gene: TRBV10-3; clone size: -; CDR3 DNA: TGTGCCATCAAAGATCGTAGCGGGCGATCTAGCACAGATACGCAGTATTTT; CDR3 protein: CAIKDRSGRSSTDTQYF
D gene: -; J gene: TRBJ1-4; V gene: TRBV5-4; clone size: -; CDR3 DNA: TGTGCTAGCAGCTTTACCGGGACAACAAATGAAAAACTGTTTTTT; CDR3 protein: CASSFTGTTNEKLFF
D gene: TRBD2; J gene: TRBJ2-1; V gene: TRBV5-1; clone size: -; CDR3 DNA: TGCGCCAGCAGCTCTCTAGCGGGTGGGTCCAATGAGCAGTTCTTC; CDR3 protein: CASSSLAGGSNEQFF
D gene: TRBD2; J gene: TRBJ2-5; V gene: TRBV29-1; clone size: -; CDR3 DNA: TGCAGCGTTGGAGGCGGGGGGGGAGAGACCCAATACTTC; CDR3 protein: CSVGGGGGETQYF